This TCR beta chain was sequenced during a study of T cells after yellow fever vaccination (dated by TCRdb to about 2019). In terms of the full investigation: The SMART-Seq v4 Ultra Low Input RNA kit was used to prepare libraries from fractions with low cell numbers. To follow T-cell clones before and after primary and booster YFV17D yellow fever vaccination, bulk TCR alpha and beta repertoires were sequenced over time. Two healthy male donors made up the cohort, one aged 18 to 30 years and the other aged 30 to 39 years. Bulk PBMC replicates and cell subsets were isolated from blood drawn at multiple timepoints before and after both primary and secondary immunization. Here is what the overall study found, with its caveats: Computational filtering was required because FACS-sorted repertoires could contain abundant contaminating clonotypes from the bulk population. A small share of clonotypes occurred in both CD4 and CD8 compartments, likely arising from convergent recombination. Most clones expanded after primary vaccination were re-detected after the booster (96% of CD4 and 80% to 90% of CD8), suggesting broad memory maintenance. Because the study included only two donors, the extent to which the findings can be generalized is limited. The secondary T-cell response was weaker than the primary response but faster, peaking on day 5 instead of day 15.

Sequencing was performed on an Illumina NovaSeq 6000. Synthesis of TCR cDNA relied on 5'RACE template switching, a step that introduced a universal primer site along with unique molecular identifiers. Priming for cDNA synthesis came from both the TCR alpha and TCR beta constant segments. Library amplification involved two PCR steps, and the second step added sample barcodes and sequencing adapters. Sequencing of libraries was performed on Illumina HiSeq 2500 (2x100 bp) or NovaSeq (2x150 bp). Per the source publication's procedure: Demultiplexing of reads and collapsing into UMI consensus sequences were performed with MIGEC, and V(D)J alignment was carried out with MiXCR. Vaccine-responding clonotypes were defined with edgeR using replicate PBMC samples, requiring FDR below 0.01 and a log2 fold change above 5 up to day 15. Each bulk clonotype was labeled CD4 or CD8 based on which sequenced repertoire, CD4 or CD8, contained the clonotype at higher abundance. TCRdb redid the processing of the public reads, applying fastp at Q25 and MiXCR, and retained in-frame beta chains. Every entry covers one CDR3 protein and lists the most common genes and DNA from its rows. None of the V and J calls come from the authors' own analysis; TCRdb made them. This sample holds some 300,000 distinct CDR3 sequences; less than 9.5% were observed only once. The biggest ten clones account for around 3.3% of the sample.

CDR1 and CDR2, per the germline V gene, are SGHRS and YFSETQ. Counted from cysteine to phenylalanine, this CDR3 has 14 amino acids. Just the 42-base CDR3 DNA is kept, in frame starting at base 1. The V end loses 4 bases and the J end loses 5 bases, and a stretch of 12 bases separates them. The intended sense of this specimen's treatment or condition label: live attenuated yellow fever vaccine strain. A standard Ficoll-Paque protocol was used to isolate PBMCs from peripheral blood. Dynabeads CD4 and CD8 positive selection kits were used to isolate CD4 and CD8 T-cell fractions. TriZol was used to extract RNA from bulk PBMCs, from CD4 and CD8 fractions, and from dextramer-positive and dextramer-negative fractions. This clonotype was counted a few times. Its antigen specificity is not known. Qualities for individual bases were not recorded, and no much larger clone is one base off.

The chain employs TRBV5-1 and TRBJ2-2, with the D gene too uncertain to name. The clonotype was recovered from a man younger than 35 who received the YFV17D yellow fever vaccine. The sequences come from CD4+ T cells sorted from PBMCs, collected 5 days after the yellow fever booster vaccination. CDR3 sequence: CASSQLHLTGELFF. The DNA sequence is as follows: TGCGCCAGCAGCCAGTTACATCTGACCGGGGAGCTGTTTTTT.